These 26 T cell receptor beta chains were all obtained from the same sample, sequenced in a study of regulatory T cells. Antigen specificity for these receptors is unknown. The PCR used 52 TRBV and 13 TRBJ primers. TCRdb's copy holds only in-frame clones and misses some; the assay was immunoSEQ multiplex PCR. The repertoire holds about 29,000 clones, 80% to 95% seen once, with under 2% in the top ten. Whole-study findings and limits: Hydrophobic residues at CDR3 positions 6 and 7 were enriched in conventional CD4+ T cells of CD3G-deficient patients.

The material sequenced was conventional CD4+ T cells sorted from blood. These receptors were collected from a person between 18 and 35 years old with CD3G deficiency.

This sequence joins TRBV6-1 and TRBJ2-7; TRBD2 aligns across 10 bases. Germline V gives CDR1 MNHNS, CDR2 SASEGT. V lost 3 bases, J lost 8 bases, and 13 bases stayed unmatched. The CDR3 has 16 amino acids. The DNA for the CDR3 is TGTGCCAGCAGTGACCGGCTGTCCGTACTAGCGGGACAGCAGTACTTC. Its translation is CASSDRLSVLAGQQYF.

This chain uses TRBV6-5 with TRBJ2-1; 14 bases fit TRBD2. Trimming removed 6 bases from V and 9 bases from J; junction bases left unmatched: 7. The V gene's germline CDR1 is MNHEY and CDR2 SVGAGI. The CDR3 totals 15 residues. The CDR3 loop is CASSLRLAGGAEQFF. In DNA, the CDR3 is TGTGCCAGCAGCCTCAGACTAGCGGGGGGGGCTGAGCAGTTCTTC.

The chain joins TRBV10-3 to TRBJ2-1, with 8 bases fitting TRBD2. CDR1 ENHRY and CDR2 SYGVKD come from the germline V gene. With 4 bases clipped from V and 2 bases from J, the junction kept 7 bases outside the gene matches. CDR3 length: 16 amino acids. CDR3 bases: TGTGCCATCAGTGCGCGGGGGGCCCCACCCTACAATGAGCAGTTCTTC. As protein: CAISARGAPPYNEQFF.

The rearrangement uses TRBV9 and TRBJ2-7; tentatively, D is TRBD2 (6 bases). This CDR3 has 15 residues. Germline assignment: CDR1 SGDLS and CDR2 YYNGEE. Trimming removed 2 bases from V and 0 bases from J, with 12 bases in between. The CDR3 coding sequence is TGTGCCAGCAGCGTCCGGGACTCGAGCTCCTACGAGCAGTACTTC. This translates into CASSVRDSSSYEQYF.

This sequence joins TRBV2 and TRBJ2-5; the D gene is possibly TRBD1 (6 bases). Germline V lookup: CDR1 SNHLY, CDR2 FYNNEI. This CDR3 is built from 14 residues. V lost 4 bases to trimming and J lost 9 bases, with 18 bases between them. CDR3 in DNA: TGTGCCAGCAGTGTAGAGAGGCCACCAGGGGCCCAGTACTTC. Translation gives CASSVERPPGAQYF.

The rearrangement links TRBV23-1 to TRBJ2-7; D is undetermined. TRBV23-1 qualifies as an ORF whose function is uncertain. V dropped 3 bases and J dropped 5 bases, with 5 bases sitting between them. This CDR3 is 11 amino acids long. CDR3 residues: CASSHPHEQYF. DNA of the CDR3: TGCGCCAGCAGTCACCCCCACGAGCAGTACTTC.

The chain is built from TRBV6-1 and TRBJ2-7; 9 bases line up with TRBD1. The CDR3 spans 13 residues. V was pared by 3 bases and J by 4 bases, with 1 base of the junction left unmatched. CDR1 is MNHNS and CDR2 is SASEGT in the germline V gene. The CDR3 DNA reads TGTGCCAGCAGTGATGGACAGGGGTACGAGCAGTACTTC. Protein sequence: CASSDGQGYEQYF.

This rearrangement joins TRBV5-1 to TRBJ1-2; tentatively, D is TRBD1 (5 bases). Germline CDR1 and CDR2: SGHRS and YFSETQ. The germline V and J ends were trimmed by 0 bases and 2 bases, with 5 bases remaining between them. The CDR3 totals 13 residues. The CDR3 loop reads CASSLGDNYGYTF. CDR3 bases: TGCGCCAGCAGCTTGGGGGACAACTATGGCTACACCTTC.

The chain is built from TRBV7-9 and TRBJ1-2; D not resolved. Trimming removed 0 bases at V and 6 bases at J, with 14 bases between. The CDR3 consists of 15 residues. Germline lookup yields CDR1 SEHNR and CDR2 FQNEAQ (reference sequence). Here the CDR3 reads CASSLAGSSMHGYTF. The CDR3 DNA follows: TGTGCCAGCAGCTTAGCAGGTAGCAGTATGCATGGCTACACCTTC.

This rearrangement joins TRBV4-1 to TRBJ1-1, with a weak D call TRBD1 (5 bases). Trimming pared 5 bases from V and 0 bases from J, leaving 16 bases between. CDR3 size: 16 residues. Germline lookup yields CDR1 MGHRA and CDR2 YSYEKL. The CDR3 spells CASSRKPGTMNTEAFF. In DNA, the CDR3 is TGCGCCAGCAGCAGGAAGCCAGGGACCATGAACACTGAAGCTTTCTTT.

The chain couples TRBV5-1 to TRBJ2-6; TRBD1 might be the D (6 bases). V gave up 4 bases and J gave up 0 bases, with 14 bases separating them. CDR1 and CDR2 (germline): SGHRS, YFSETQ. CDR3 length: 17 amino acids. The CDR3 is CASSTGTLPSGANVLTF. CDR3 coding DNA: TGCGCCAGCAGCACCGGGACACTGCCCTCTGGGGCCAACGTCCTGACTTTC.

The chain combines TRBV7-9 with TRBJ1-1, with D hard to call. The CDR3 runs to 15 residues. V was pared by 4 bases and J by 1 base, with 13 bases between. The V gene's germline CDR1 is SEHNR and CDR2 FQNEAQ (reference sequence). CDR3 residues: CASSSKPLKNTEAFF. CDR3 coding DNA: TGTGCCAGCAGCTCGAAACCCTTGAAGAACACTGAAGCTTTCTTT.

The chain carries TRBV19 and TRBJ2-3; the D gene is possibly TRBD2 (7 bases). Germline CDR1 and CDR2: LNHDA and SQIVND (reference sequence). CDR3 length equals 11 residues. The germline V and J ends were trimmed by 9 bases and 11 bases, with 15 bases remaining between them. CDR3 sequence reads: CASGAGTQQYF. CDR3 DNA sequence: TGTGCCAGCGGAGCGGGGACACAGCAGTATTTT.

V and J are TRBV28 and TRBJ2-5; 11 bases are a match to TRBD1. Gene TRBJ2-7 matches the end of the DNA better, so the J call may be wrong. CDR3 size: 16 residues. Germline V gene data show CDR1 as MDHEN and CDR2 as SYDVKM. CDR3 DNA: TGTGCCAGCAGTACCCGGACAGGGGGCCGACCCTACGAGCAGTACTTC. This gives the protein CASSTRTGGRPYEQYF.

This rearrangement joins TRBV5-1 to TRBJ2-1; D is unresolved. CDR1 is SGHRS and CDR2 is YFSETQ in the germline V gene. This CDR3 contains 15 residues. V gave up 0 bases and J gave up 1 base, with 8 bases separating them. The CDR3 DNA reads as TGCGCCAGCAGCTTGGTTGGTGAATCCTACAATGAGCAGTTCTTC. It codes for CASSLVGESYNEQFF.

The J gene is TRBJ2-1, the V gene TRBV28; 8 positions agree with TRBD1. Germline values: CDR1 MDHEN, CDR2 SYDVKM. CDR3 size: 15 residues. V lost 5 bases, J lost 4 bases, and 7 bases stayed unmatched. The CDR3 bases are TGTGCCAGCAGTCGAGGACAGGGCCCATACAATGAGCAGTTCTTC. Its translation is CASSRGQGPYNEQFF.

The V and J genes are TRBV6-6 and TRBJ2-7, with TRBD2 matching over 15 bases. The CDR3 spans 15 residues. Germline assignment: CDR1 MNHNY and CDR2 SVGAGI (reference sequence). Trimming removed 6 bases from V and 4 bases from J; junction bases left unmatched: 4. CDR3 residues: CASSRGTSGRYEQYF. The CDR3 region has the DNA TGTGCCAGCAGCCGCGGGACTAGCGGGAGGTACGAGCAGTACTTC.

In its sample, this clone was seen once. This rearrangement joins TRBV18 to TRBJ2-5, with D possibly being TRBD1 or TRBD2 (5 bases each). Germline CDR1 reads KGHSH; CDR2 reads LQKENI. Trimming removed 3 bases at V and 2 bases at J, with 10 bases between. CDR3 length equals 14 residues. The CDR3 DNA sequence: TGTGCCAGCTCACCTCGGGACGAACAAGAGACCCAGTACTTC. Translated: CASSPRDEQETQYF.

This chain's CDR3 is CASSPDGIEQFF. The CDR3 nucleotides read TGTGCCAGCAGCCCCGACGGGATTGAGCAGTTCTTC. J is TRBJ2-1 and V is TRBV7-3; tentatively, D is TRBD2 (5 bases). V shed 5 bases and J shed 9 bases, with 11 bases lying between them. There are 12 residues in the CDR3. Germline V CDR1 and CDR2: SGHTA, FQGTGA.

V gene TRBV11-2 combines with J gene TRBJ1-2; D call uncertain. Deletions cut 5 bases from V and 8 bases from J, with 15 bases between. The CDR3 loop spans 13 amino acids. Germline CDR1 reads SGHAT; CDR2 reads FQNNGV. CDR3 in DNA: TGTGCCAGCAGCCCCGGATTACGCTGGGGCTACACCTTC. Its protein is CASSPGLRWGYTF.

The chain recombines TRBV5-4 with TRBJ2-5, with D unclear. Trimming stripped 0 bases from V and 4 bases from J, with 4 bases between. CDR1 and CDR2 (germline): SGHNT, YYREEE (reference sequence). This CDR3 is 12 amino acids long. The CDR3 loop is CASSLDSETQYF. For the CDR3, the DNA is TGTGCCAGCAGCTTGGACTCAGAGACCCAGTACTTC. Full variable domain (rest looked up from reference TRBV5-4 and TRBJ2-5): ETGVTQSPTHLIKTRGQQVTLRCSSQSGHNTVSWYQQALGQGPQFIFQYYREEENGRGNFPPRFSGLQFPNYSSELNVNALELDDSALYLCASSLDSETQYFGPGTRLLVL.

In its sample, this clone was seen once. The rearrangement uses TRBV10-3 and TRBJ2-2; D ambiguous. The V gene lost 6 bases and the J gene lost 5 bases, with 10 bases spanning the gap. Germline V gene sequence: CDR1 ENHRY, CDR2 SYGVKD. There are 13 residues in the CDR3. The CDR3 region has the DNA TGTGCCATCAGGGAGAGCTCGACCGGGGAGCTGTTTTTT. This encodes CAIRESSTGELFF.

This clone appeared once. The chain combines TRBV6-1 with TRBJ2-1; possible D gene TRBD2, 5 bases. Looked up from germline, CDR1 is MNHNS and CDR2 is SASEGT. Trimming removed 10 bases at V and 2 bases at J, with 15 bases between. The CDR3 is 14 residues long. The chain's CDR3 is CATTKAVTYNEQFF. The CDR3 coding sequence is TGTGCCACCACTAAAGCGGTGACCTACAATGAGCAGTTCTTC.

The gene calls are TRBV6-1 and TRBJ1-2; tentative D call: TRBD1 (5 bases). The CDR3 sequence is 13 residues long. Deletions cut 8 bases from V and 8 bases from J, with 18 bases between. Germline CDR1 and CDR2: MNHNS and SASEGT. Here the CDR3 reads CASLKGTGDGYTF. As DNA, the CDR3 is TGTGCCAGCCTCAAGGGAACGGGGGACGGCTACACCTTC.

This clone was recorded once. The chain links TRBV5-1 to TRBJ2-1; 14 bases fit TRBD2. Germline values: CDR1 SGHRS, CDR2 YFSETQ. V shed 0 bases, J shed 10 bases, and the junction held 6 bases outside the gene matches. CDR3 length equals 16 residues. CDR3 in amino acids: CASSLETSGRAGEQFF. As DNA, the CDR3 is TGCGCCAGCAGCTTGGAGACTAGCGGGAGGGCTGGGGAGCAGTTCTTC. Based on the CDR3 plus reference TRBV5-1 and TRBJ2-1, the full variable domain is KAGVTQTPRYLIKTRGQQVTLSCSPISGHRSVSWYQQTPGQGLQFLFEYFSETQRNKGNFPGRFSGRQFSNSRSEMNVSTLELGDSALYLCASSLETSGRAGEQFFGPGTRLTVL.

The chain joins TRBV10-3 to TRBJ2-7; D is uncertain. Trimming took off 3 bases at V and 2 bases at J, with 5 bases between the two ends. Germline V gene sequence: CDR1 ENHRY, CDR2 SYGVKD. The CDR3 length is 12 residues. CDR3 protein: CAISDRAYEQYF. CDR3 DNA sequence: TGTGCCATCAGTGACAGAGCCTACGAGCAGTACTTC.